The 30 T cell receptor beta chains below were found in one sample sequenced in a study of beta chain features in type 1 diabetes. The whole isolated RNA underwent reverse transcription, so sequencing captured expressed TCRB transcripts. Produced via immunoSEQ multiplex PCR; TCRdb's table is partial and in-frame only. This table holds 400,000 to 500,000 clones, roughly 13% found once. The sample consisted of naive CD4+ T cells from blood. The receptors come from a man aged 30 to 45 in good health.

This clone was observed a few times. The genes are TRBV7-2 and TRBJ2-1; tentatively, D is TRBD2 (5 bases). Trimming left V 1 base short and J 5 bases short, with 15 bases between. The CDR3 runs to 16 residues. Germline CDR1 reads SGHTA; CDR2 reads FQGNSA. The CDR3 DNA follows: TGTGCCAGCAGCTTAGGCCGCGGGCCCTCTAACAATGAGCAGTTCTTC. It encodes CASSLGRGPSNNEQFF.

The chain links TRBV21-1 to TRBJ1-5. TRBV21-1 is a recognized pseudogene. This CDR3 has 14 residues. In DNA form, the CDR3 reads TGTGCCAGCAGCAAAGAGGAAAAAGAAAGGACCCAGCATTTT. Its protein is CASSKEEKERTQHF.

This clone was seen a few times. The chain couples TRBV5-1 to TRBJ2-7; D gene uncertain. CDR1 SGHRS and CDR2 YFSETQ come from the germline V gene. The CDR3 has 14 residues. Trimming left V 3 bases short and J 0 bases short, with 10 bases between. Written as DNA, the CDR3 is TGCGCCAGCAGCTCCCAGGCTGTCTCCTACGAGCAGTACTTC. Its protein product is CASSSQAVSYEQYF.

This clone was picked up a small number of times. V usage is TRBV2 and J usage is TRBJ2-7; TRBD2 agrees at 8 bases. This CDR3 region has 14 residues. The V gene end was trimmed by 4 bases and the J gene end by 3 bases; junction bases not matched to a gene: 5. Germline values: CDR1 SNHLY, CDR2 FYNNEI. The chain's CDR3 is CASSVSGGIYEQYF. CDR3 DNA sequence: TGTGCCAGCAGTGTAAGCGGGGGAATCTACGAGCAGTACTTC.

The sample holds one count of this clone. The J gene is TRBJ1-5, the V gene TRBV6-5; TRBD1 is a possible D gene (6 bases). The V gene's germline CDR1 is MNHEY and CDR2 SVGAGI. The V gene lost 7 bases and the J gene lost 0 bases, with 10 bases spanning the gap. CDR3 size: 14 residues. CDR3 region: CASIRTVSNQPQHF. The CDR3 nucleotides read TGTGCCAGCATCCGGACAGTTAGCAATCAGCCCCAGCATTTT.

This clone occurred a few times. V usage is TRBV6-5 and J usage is TRBJ2-1; D is undetermined. V lost 6 bases to trimming and J lost 4 bases, with 16 bases between them. The V gene's germline CDR1 is MNHEY and CDR2 SVGAGI. The CDR3 totals 15 residues. The DNA of the CDR3 is TGTGCCAGCAGACCTAGTGGGCTCCAATACAATGAGCAGTTCTTC. Protein product: CASRPSGLQYNEQFF.

Only a few counts were recorded for this clone. This sequence joins TRBV7-2 and TRBJ1-5; D is uncertain. Germline V gives CDR1 SGHTA, CDR2 FQGNSA. This CDR3 is built from 13 residues. V was cut by 5 bases and J by 6 bases, with 11 bases left in between. The CDR3, as DNA: TGTGCCAGCAGCGCCATTGTCGGTCAGCCCCAGCATTTT. Its protein is CASSAIVGQPQHF.

The chain is built from TRBV25-1 and TRBJ2-3; 10 bases align to TRBD1. The CDR3 spans 17 residues. V lost 4 bases to trimming and J lost 6 bases; unmatched junction nucleotides: 13. Germline CDR1 and CDR2: MGHDK and SYGVNS. Written as DNA, the CDR3 is TGTGCCAGCAGTGGCCGACCCGGGACAGGGGCCGCCGATACGCAGTATTTT. It specifies CASSGRPGTGAADTQYF.

This clone was seen a few times. The V call is TRBV19, the J call TRBJ1-5, with a weak D call TRBD1 (5 bases). V gave up 7 bases and J gave up 6 bases, with 16 bases separating them. The CDR3 length is 14 residues. Germline CDR1 LNHDA, CDR2 SQIVND (reference sequence). In DNA form, the CDR3 reads TGTGCCAGTACCACTCGAGGGGCCAGTCAGCCCCAGCATTTT. It translates to CASTTRGASQPQHF.

This clone was observed a few times. Here the CDR3 DNA reads TGTGCCACCAGATTGCCCAGGACCCAGTACTTC. As protein: CATRLPRTQYF. This chain joins TRBV6-5 and TRBJ2-5; D gene ambiguous. Per germline, CDR1 MNHEY and CDR2 SVGAGI. The V end lost 10 bases, the J end lost 7 bases, and 13 bases lay between the germline ends. The length of the CDR3 is 11 residues.

The V call is TRBV30, the J call TRBJ2-4; 9 bases line up with TRBD1. The trim removed 0 bases at V and 13 bases at J, leaving 4 bases unmatched. Looked up from germline, CDR1 is GTSNPN and CDR2 is SVGIG (reference sequence). CDR3 length equals 12 residues. CDR3 sequence reads: CAWSVRGTGQYF. CDR3 coding DNA: TGTGCCTGGAGTGTACGTGGGACAGGGCAGTACTTC. The entire variable domain, with the rest obtained from reference TRBV30 and TRBJ2-4, is as follows: SQTIHQWPATLVQPVGSPLSLECTVEGTSNPNLYWYRQAAGRGLQLLFYSVGIGQISSEVPQNLSASRPQDRQFILSSKKLLLSDSGFYLCAWSVRGTGQYFGAGTRLSVL.

This clone turned up a few times. The V and J genes are TRBV4-1 and TRBJ1-2; D remains ambiguous. Germline V gives CDR1 MGHRA, CDR2 YSYEKL. V was cut by 2 bases and J by 7 bases, with 17 bases left in between. This CDR3 is 15 amino acids long. The CDR3 here is CASSQSGIPNFGYTF. DNA for the CDR3: TGCGCCAGCAGCCAATCGGGGATCCCAAATTTTGGCTACACCTTC.

This rearrangement joins TRBV6-6 to TRBJ2-3; D remains unclear. The CDR3 runs 15 residues. V was pared by 2 bases and J by 1 base, with 10 bases between. Germline V gene lookup returns CDR1 MNHNY and CDR2 SVGAGI (reference sequence). CDR3 sequence: CASSYARQGTDTQYF. The CDR3 coding sequence is TGTGCCAGCAGTTACGCTCGGCAGGGCACAGATACGCAGTATTTT.

In its sample, this clone was seen a few times. The chain joins TRBV7-9 to TRBJ2-7; no clear D. The CDR3 contains 16 residues. The germline V gene encodes CDR1 SEHNR and CDR2 FQNEAQ (reference sequence). The V and J ends lost 1 base and 3 bases respectively, with 16 bases between them. The CDR3 reads CASSLGQASALYEQYV. The DNA of the CDR3 is TGTGCCAGCAGCTTAGGGCAGGCCTCGGCCCTCTACGAGCAGTACGTC.

The chain combines TRBV10-3 with TRBJ2-5; D might be TRBD2 (5 bases). Trimming pared 7 bases from V and 5 bases from J, leaving 14 bases between. The CDR3 runs 13 residues. Germline loops: CDR1 ENHRY, CDR2 SYGVKD. CDR3 amino acids: CAINRIPGETQYF. CDR3 nucleotide sequence: TGTGCCATCAACCGGATCCCGGGGGAGACCCAGTACTTC.

This chain connects TRBV29-1 to TRBJ1-3; 8 nucleotides line up with TRBD1. CDR3 size: 15 residues. V shed 6 bases and J 0 bases; nucleotides not matched to a gene: 7. Germline assignment: CDR1 SQVTM and CDR2 ANQGSEA. The CDR3 protein is CSVIGDRSSGNTIYF. DNA for the CDR3: TGCAGCGTGATAGGGGACAGGAGCTCTGGAAACACCATATATTTT.

This chain joins TRBV18 and TRBJ2-5; no clear D gene. The length of the CDR3 is 14 residues. V was shortened by 4 bases and J by 4 bases, with 13 bases between the two germline ends. Looked up from germline, CDR1 is KGHSH and CDR2 is LQKENI. The CDR3: CASSLDRGRETQYF. DNA for the CDR3: TGTGCCAGCTCACTGGACCGAGGTCGAGAGACCCAGTACTTC.

This chain uses TRBV6-6 with TRBJ2-7, with D perhaps TRBD2 (6 bases). V lost 10 bases and J lost 4, with 11 bases in between. This CDR3 comprises 11 residues. The germline gives CDR1 MNHNY, CDR2 SVGAGI (reference sequence). The CDR3 DNA reads as TGTGCCACTAGCGAGGCATACGAGCAGTACGTC. Translation: CATSEAYEQYV.

Regarding this clone: The junction differs from germline at one of its ends, possibly a read error. The chain employs TRBV7-7 and TRBJ2-5; the D is unclear. Looked up from germline, CDR1 is SSHAT and CDR2 is FNYEAQ (reference sequence). The CDR3 loop spans 16 amino acids. CDR3 loop: CASSLDFAVGRETQYF. The CDR3 coding sequence is TGTGCTAGCAGCTTAGACTTTGCGGTCGGGCGGGAGACCCAGTACTTC. Together with reference TRBV7-7 and TRBJ2-5, the CDR3 gives the full variable domain: GAGVSQSPRYKVTKRGQDVTLRCDPISSHATLYWYQQALGQGPEFLTYFNYEAQPDKSGLPSDRFSAERPEGSISTLTIQRTEQRDSAMYRCASSLDFAVGRETQYFGPGTRLLVL.

This clone has just a few counts. The chain has TRBV10-3 and TRBJ2-2; 7 bases fit TRBD1. CDR1 and CDR2 from the germline V gene are ENHRY and SYGVKD. The CDR3 loop spans 15 amino acids. J gave up 1 base and V 4 bases, and 3 bases lay outside the gene matches. CDR3 protein: CAISGGQKNTGELFF. The CDR3 coding sequence is TGTGCCATCAGTGGGGGACAGAAGAACACCGGGGAGCTGTTTTTT.

The genes are TRBV19 and TRBJ2-3; D unclear. The CDR3 sequence is 11 residues long. V lost 6 bases and J lost 2, with 3 bases in between. CDR1 is LNHDA and CDR2 is SQIVND in the germline V gene (reference sequence). The CDR3 protein is CASRTTDTQYF. Here the CDR3 DNA reads TGTGCCAGTAGAACCACAGATACGCAGTATTTT.

In its sample, this clone was seen a few times. The V call is TRBV13, the J call TRBJ2-2; D uncertain. The V end was cut by 3 bases, the J end by 2 bases, with 13 bases between. Germline V lookup: CDR1 PRHDT, CDR2 FYEKMQ (reference sequence). The CDR3 sequence is 16 residues long. The CDR3 here is CASSLASGLNTGELFF. The CDR3 nucleotides read TGTGCCAGCAGCTTGGCCTCCGGGTTAAACACCGGGGAGCTGTTTTTT. Full variable domain (missing parts from reference TRBV13 and TRBJ2-2): AAGVIQSPRHLIKEKRETATLKCYPIPRHDTVYWYQQGPGQDPQFLISFYEKMQSDKGSIPDRFSAQQFSDYHSELNMSSLELGDSALYFCASSLASGLNTGELFFGEGSRLTVL.

This CDR3 is CASSPELQETQYF. CDR3 nucleotides: TGTGCCAGCTCACCAGAATTGCAAGAGACCCAGTACTTC. The chain uses TRBV18 and TRBJ2-5; D is unresolved. The germline gives CDR1 KGHSH, CDR2 LQKENI. The CDR3 consists of 13 residues. V lost 2 bases and J 2 bases, leaving 6 bases between the germline ends. The full variable domain, in which reference TRBV18 and TRBJ2-5 provide the parts outside the CDR3, is NAGVMQNPRHLVRRRGQEARLRCSPMKGHSHVYWYRQLPEEGLKFMVYLQKENIIDESGMPKERFSAEFPKEGPSILRIQQVVRGDSAAYFCASSPELQETQYFGPGTRLLVL.

DNA of the CDR3: TGTGCCAGCAGCTTAGAGGGCGGGTCCCCCTACGAGCAGTACTTC. It specifies CASSLEGGSPYEQYF. The genes are TRBV7-2 and TRBJ2-7; a weak D match, TRBD2 (5 bases). Per the germline V gene, CDR1 is SGHTA and CDR2 is FQGNSA. The V and J ends lost 1 base and 2 bases respectively, with 12 bases between them. CDR3 length: 15 amino acids.

The V gene is TRBV11-2, the J gene TRBJ2-7; no definite D call. Germline CDR1 is SGHAT and CDR2 is FQNNGV. This CDR3 is built from 15 residues. The germline V and J ends were trimmed by 5 bases and 1 base, with 15 bases remaining between them. As DNA, the CDR3 is TGTGCCAGCAGCGTCGGCCCCTTCACTTCCTACGAGCAGTACTTC. This sequence encodes CASSVGPFTSYEQYF.

V is TRBV7-9 and J is TRBJ2-3; either TRBD1 or TRBD2 may fit D (5 bases each). CDR1 is SEHNR and CDR2 is FQNEAQ in the germline V gene (reference sequence). The CDR3 contains 16 residues. V shed 6 bases and J shed 2 bases, with 18 bases lying between them. In DNA, the CDR3 is TGTGCCAGCAGAGTAAAGGCCCGAGGGGACACAGATACGCAGTATTTT. Translating gives CASRVKARGDTDTQYF. The variable domain in full, with the rest retrieved from reference TRBV7-9 and TRBJ2-3, is DTGVSQNPRHKITKRGQNVTFRCDPISEHNRLYWYRQTLGQGPEFLTYFQNEAQLEKSRLLSDRFSAERPKGSFSTLEIQRTEQGDSAMYLCASRVKARGDTDTQYFGPGTRLTVL.

This clone was counted between two and nine times. The chain couples TRBV6-6 to TRBJ2-1, with TRBD1 as a possible D gene (6 bases). Germline CDR1 reads MNHNY; CDR2 reads SVGAGI (reference sequence). This CDR3 region has 15 residues. Trimming took off 7 bases at V and 2 bases at J, with 15 bases between the two ends. As DNA, the CDR3 is TGTGCCAGCAAACGTGGGACATTCACCTACAATGAGCAGTTCTTC. This sequence encodes CASKRGTFTYNEQFF.

The V and J genes are TRBV9 and TRBJ2-1; TRBD1 aligns across 7 bases. Trimming at V came to 4 bases and at J to 9 bases, leaving 13 bases not matched to a gene. The CDR3 has 15 amino acids. The germline V gene encodes CDR1 SGDLS and CDR2 YYNGEE. The CDR3 loop is CASSTRDRGVSEQFF. CDR3 sequence (DNA): TGTGCCAGCAGCACCCGGGACAGAGGGGTGAGTGAGCAGTTCTTC.

This clone occurred a few times. The CDR3 region has the DNA TGTGCCAGCAGTCCCTTCCCGACCTATGGCAATCAGCCCCAGCATTTT. It translates to CASSPFPTYGNQPQHF. This chain connects TRBV27 to TRBJ1-5; D unresolved. Germline CDR1 reads MNHEY; CDR2 reads SMNVEV (reference sequence). The V end was cut by 5 bases, the J end by 2 bases, with 16 bases between. The length of the CDR3 is 16 residues.

This sequence joins TRBV29-1 and TRBJ1-1; 7 nucleotides match TRBD1. This CDR3 is built from 12 residues. Germline CDR1 and CDR2: SQVTM and ANQGSEA. V was pared by 7 bases and J by 3 bases, with 5 bases of the junction left unmatched. In nucleotides, the CDR3 is TGCAGCGGCCGGGACAGCCACACTGAAGCTTTCTTT. This translates into CSGRDSHTEAFF.